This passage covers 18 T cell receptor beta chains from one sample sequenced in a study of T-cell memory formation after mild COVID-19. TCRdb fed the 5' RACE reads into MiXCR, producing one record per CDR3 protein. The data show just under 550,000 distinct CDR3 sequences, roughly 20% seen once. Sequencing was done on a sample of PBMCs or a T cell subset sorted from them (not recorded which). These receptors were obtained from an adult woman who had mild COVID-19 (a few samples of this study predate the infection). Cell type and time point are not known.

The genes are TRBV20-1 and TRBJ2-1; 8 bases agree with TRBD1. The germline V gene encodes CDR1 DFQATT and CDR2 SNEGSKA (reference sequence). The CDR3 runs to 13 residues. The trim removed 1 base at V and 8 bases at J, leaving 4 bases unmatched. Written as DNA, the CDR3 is TGCAGTGCTAGAGGGCAGGGGGCGGATGAGCAGTTCTTC. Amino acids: CSARGQGADEQFF.

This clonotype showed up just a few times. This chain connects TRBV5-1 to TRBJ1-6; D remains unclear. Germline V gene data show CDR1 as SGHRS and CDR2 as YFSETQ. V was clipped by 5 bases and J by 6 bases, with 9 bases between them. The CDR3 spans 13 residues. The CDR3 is CASRADSNSPLHF. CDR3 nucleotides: TGCGCCAGCAGAGCGGATTCTAATTCACCCCTCCACTTT.

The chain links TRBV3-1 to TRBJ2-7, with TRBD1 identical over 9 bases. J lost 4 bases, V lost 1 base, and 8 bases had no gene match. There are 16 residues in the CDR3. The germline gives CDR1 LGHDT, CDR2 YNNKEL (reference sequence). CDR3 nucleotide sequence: TGTGCCAGCAGCCAAGTTTCCGACAGGGGGATGTACGAGCAGTACTTC. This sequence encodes CASSQVSDRGMYEQYF.

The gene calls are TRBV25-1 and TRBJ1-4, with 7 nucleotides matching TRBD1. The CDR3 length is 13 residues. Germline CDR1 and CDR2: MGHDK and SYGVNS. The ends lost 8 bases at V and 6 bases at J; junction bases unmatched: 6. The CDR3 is CASHQTGHEKLFF. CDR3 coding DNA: TGTGCCAGCCATCAGACAGGGCATGAAAAACTGTTTTTT.

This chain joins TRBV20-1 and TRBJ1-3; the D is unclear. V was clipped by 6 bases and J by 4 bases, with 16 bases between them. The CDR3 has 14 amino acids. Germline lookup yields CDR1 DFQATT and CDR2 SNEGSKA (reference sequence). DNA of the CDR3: TGCAGTGCATACGACCCCTCGGGAGGAAACACCATATATTTT. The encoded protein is CSAYDPSGGNTIYF.

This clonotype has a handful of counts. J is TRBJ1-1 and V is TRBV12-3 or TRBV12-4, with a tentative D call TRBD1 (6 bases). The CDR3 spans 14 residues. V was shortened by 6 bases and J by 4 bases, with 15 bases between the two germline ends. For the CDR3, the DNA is TGTGCCAGCAGGACACAGGGATGGGGCACTGAAGCTTTCTTT. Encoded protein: CASRTQGWGTEAFF.

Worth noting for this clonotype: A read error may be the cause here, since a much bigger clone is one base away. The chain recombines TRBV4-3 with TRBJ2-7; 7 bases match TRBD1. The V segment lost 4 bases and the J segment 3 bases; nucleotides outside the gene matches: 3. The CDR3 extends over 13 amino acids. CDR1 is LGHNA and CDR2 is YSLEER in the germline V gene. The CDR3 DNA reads TGCGCCAGCAGCCCGGACAGGCTCTACGAGCAGTACTTC. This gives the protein CASSPDRLYEQYF.

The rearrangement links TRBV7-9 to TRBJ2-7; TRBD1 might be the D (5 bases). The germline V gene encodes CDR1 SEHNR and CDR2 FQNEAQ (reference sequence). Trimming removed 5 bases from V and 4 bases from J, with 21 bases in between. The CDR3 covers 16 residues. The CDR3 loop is CASSPPQGERVYEQYF. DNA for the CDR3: TGTGCCAGCAGCCCCCCCCAGGGTGAACGGGTTTACGAGCAGTACTTC.

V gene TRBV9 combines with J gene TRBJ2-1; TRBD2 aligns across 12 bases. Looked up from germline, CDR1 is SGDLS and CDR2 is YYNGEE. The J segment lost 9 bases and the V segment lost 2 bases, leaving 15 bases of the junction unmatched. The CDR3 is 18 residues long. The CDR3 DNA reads TGTGCCAGCAGCGTTTCTAGCGGGAGGGCCGGAGTCAACTTTGAGCAGTTCTTC. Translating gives CASSVSSGRAGVNFEQFF.

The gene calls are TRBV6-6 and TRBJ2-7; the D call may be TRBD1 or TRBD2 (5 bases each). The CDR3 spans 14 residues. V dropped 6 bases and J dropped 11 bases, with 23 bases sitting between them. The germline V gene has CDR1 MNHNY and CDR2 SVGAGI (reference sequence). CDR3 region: CASRDPGTPYKEYF. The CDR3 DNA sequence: TGTGCCAGCAGGGACCCCGGGACCCCCTATAAGGAGTACTTC.

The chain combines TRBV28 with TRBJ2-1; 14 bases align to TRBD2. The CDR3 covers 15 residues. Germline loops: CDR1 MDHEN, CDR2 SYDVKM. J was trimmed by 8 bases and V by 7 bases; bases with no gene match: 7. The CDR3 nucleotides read TGTGCCAGCACCTTGGGACTAGCGGGAGCGGATGAGCAGTTCTTC. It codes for CASTLGLAGADEQFF.

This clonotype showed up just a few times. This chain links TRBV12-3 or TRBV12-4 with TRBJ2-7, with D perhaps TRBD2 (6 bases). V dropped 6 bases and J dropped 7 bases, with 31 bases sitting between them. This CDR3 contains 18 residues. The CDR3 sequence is CASSSPLGGDPRFREQYF. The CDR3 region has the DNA TGTGCCAGCAGCTCTCCACTCGGAGGGGACCCACGATTTCGGGAGCAGTACTTC.

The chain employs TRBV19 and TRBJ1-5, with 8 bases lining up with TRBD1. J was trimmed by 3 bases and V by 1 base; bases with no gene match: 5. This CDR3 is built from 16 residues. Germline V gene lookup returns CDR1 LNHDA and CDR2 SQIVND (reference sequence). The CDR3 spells CASSIGTGGYNQPQHF. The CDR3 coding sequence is TGTGCCAGTAGTATAGGTACAGGGGGGTACAATCAGCCCCAGCATTTT.

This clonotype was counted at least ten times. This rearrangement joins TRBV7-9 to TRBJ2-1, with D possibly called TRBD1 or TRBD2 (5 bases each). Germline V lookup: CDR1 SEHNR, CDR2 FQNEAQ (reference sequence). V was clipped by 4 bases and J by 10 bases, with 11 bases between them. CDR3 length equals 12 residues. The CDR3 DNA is TGTGCCAGCAGCTCGGGGCCTGCGGAGCAGTTCTTC. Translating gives CASSSGPAEQFF. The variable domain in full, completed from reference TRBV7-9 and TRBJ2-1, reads DTGVSQNPRHKITKRGQNVTFRCDPISEHNRLYWYRQTLGQGPEFLTYFQNEAQLEKSRLLSDRFSAERPKGSFSTLEIQRTEQGDSAMYLCASSSGPAEQFFGPGTRLTVL.

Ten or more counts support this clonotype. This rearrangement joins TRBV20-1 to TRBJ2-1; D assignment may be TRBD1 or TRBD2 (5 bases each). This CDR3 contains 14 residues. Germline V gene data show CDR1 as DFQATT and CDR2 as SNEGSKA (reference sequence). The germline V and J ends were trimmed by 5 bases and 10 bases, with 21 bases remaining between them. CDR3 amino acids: CSAHPGTKKGEQFF. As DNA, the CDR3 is TGCAGTGCTCACCCCGGGACGAAAAAAGGGGAGCAGTTCTTC.

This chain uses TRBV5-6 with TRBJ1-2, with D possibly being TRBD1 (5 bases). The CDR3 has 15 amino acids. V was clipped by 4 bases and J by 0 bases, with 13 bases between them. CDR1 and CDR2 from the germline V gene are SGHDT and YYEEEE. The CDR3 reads CASSADPGPNYGYTF. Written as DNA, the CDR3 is TGTGCCAGCAGCGCGGACCCGGGACCTAACTATGGCTACACCTTC.

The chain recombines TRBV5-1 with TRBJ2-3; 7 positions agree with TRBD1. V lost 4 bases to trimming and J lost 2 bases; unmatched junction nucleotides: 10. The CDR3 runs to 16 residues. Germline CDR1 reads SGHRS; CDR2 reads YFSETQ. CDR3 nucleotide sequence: TGCGCCAGCAGCCCCCGGGACAGCATGAACACAGATACGCAGTATTTT. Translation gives CASSPRDSMNTDTQYF.

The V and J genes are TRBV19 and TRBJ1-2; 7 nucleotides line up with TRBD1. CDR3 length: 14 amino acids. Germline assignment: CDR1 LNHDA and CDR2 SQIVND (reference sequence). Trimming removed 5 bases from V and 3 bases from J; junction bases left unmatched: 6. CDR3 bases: TGTGCCAGTAGTCCCCCAGGGGGTTACTATGGCTACACCTTC. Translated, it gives CASSPPGGYYGYTF.